This TCR beta chain was documented in a study of shared clonotypes between healthy human individuals. Original analysis: Filtering differed, since immunoSEQ gave only junction sequences and no quality scores. Produced via immunoSEQ multiplex PCR; TCRdb's table is partial and in-frame only. That table gives V, J and clone size, and the DNA gave D and trimming. The data show millions of clones, approximately 92% seen once. The CDR3 extends over 14 amino acids. J gave up 5 bases and V 2 bases, and 5 bases lay outside the gene matches. From germline, CDR1 is MNHEY and CDR2 SVGAGI. The chain carries TRBV6-5 and TRBJ2-7; 8 bases are shared with TRBD1. Sequences were obtained from naive CD4+ T cells sorted from blood. Described subset: CD45RA+ positively selected. The clonotype originates from a man aged 18-30 years in good health. DNA of the CDR3: TGTGCCAGCAGTTACGGGGACAGGCGGCACGAGCAGTACTTC. This sequence encodes CASSYGDRRHEQYF.